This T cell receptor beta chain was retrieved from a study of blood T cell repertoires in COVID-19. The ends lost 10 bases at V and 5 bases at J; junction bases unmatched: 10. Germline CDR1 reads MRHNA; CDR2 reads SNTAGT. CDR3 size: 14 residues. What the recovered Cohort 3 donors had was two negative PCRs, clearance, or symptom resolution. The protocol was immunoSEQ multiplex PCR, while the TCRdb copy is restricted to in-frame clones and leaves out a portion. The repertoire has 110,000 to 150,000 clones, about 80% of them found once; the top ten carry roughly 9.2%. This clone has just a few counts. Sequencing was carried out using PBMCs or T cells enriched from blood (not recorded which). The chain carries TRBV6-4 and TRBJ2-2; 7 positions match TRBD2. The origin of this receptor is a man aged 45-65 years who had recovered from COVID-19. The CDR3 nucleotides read TGTGCCACCGCGAGCGGGGACCCGACCGGGGAGCTGTTTTTT. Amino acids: CATASGDPTGELFF.